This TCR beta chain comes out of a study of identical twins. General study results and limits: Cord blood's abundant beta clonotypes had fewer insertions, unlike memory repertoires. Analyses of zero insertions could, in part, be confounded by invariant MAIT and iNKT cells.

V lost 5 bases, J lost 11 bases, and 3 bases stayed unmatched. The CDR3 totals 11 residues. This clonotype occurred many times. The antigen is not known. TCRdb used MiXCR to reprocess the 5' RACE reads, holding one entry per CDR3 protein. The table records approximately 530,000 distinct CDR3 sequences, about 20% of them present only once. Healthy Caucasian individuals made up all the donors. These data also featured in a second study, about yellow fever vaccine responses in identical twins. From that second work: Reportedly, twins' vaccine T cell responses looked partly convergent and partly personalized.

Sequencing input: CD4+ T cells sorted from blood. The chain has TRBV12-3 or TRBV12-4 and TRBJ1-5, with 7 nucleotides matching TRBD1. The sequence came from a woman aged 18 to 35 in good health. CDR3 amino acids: CASSLTGSQHF. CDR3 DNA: TGTGCCAGCAGTCTGACAGGGTCCCAGCATTTT.